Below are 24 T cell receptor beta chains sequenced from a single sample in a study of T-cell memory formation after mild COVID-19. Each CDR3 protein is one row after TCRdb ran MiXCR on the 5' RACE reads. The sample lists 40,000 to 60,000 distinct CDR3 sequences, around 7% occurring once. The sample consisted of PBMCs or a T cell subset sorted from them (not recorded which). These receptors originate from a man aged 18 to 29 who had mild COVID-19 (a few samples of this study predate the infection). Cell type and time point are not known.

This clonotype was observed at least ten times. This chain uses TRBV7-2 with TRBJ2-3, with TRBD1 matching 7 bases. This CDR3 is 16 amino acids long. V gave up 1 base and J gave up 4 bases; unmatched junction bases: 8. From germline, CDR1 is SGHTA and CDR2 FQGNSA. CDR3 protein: CASSLGPDRRPDTQYF. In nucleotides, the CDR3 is TGTGCCAGCAGCTTAGGTCCGGACAGGCGACCAGATACGCAGTATTTT. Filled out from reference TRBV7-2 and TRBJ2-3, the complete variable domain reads GAGVSQSPSNKVTEKGKDVELRCDPISGHTALYWYRQSLGQGLEFLIYFQGNSAPDKSGLPSDRFSAERTGGSVSTLTIQRTQQEDSAVYLCASSLGPDRRPDTQYFGPGTRLTVL.

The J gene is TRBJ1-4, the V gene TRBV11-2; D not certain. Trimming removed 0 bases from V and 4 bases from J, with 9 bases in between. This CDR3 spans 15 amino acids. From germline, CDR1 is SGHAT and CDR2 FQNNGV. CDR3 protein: CASSLDPVYNEKLFF. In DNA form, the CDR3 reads TGTGCCAGCAGCTTAGACCCGGTGTATAATGAAAAACTGTTTTTT.

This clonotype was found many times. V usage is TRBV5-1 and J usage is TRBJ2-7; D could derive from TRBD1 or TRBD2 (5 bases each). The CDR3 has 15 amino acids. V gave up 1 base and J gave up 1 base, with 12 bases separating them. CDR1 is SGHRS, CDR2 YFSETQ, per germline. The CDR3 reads CASSLQPGGSYEQYV. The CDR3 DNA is TGCGCCAGCAGCTTGCAGCCTGGGGGTTCCTACGAGCAGTACGTC.

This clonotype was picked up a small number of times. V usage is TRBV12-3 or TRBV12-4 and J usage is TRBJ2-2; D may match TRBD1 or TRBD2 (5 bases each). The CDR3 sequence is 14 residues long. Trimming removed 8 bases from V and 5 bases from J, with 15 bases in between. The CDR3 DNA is TGTGCCAGCTCAGGGATCTCGGGGACCGGGGAGCTGTTTTTT. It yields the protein CASSGISGTGELFF.

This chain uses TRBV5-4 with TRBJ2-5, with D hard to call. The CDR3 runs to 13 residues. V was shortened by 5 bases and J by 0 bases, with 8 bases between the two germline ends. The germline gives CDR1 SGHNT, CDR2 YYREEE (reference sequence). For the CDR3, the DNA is TGTGCCAGCAGTGGAGAGAACCAAGAGACCCAGTACTTC. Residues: CASSGENQETQYF.

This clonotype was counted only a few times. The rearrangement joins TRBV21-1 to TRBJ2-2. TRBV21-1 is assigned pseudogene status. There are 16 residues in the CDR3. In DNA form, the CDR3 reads TGTGCCAGCAGCAAAGTCTTAAGTATCTACGAGGAGGAGCTGTTTTTT. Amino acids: CASSKVLSIYEEELFF.

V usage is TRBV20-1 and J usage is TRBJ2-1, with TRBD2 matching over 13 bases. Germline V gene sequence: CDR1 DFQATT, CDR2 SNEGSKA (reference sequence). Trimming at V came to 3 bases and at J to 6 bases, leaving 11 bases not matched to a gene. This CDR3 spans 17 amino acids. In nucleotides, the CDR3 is TGCAGTGCTAGTATCCTCTGGGGACTAGCGGGGAGCAATGAGCAGTTCTTC. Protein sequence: CSASILWGLAGSNEQFF.

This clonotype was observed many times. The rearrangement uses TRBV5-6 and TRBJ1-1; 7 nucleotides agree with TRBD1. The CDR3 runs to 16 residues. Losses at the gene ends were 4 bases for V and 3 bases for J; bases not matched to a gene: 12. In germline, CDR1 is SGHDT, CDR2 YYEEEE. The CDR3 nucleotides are TGTGCCAGCAGCCCCGACGGGGGCACAGGGGACACTGAAGCTTTCTTT. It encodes CASSPDGGTGDTEAFF.

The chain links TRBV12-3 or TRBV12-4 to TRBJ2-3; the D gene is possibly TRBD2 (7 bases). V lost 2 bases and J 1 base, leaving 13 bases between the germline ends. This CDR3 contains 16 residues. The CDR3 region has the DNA TGTGCCAGCAGTTTATTCTTGGGGGGGCGCACAGATACGCAGTATTTT. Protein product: CASSLFLGGRTDTQYF.

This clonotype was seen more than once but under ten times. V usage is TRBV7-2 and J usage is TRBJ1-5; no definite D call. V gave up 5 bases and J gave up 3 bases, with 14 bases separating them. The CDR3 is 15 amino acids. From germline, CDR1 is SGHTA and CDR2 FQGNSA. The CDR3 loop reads CASSQTYGPNQPQHF. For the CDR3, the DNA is TGTGCCAGCAGCCAAACGTATGGGCCCAATCAGCCCCAGCATTTT.

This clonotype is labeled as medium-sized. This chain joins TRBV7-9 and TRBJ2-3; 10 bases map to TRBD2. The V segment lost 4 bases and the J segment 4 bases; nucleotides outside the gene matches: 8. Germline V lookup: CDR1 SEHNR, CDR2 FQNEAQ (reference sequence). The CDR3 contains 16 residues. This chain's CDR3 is CASSSAIAGGSDTQYF. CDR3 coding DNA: TGTGCCAGCAGCTCGGCTATAGCGGGGGGCTCAGATACGCAGTATTTT. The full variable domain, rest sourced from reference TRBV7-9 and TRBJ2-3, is DTGVSQNPRHKITKRGQNVTFRCDPISEHNRLYWYRQTLGQGPEFLTYFQNEAQLEKSRLLSDRFSAERPKGSFSTLEIQRTEQGDSAMYLCASSSAIAGGSDTQYFGPGTRLTVL.

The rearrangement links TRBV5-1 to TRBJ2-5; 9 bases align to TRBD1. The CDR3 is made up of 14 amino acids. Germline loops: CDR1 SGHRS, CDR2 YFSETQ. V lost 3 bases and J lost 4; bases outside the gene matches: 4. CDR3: CASSSGQGRETQYF. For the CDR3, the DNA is TGCGCCAGCAGCTCCGGACAGGGGCGAGAGACCCAGTACTTC.

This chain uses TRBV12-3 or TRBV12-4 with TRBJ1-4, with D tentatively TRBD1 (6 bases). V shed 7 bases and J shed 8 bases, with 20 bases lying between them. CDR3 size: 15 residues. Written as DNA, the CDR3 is TGTGCCAGCAAATCCATACAAACAGGGCGGGAAAAACTGTTTTTT. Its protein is CASKSIQTGREKLFF.

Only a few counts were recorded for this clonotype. This chain's CDR3 is CSVEGRASNEQFF. Here the CDR3 DNA reads TGCAGCGTTGAGGGCAGGGCATCCAATGAGCAGTTCTTC. The chain has TRBV29-1 and TRBJ2-1, with D perhaps TRBD1 (5 bases). CDR3 length: 13 residues. V lost 3 bases, J lost 6 bases, and 12 bases lay in between. CDR1 SQVTM and CDR2 ANQGSEA come from the germline V gene.

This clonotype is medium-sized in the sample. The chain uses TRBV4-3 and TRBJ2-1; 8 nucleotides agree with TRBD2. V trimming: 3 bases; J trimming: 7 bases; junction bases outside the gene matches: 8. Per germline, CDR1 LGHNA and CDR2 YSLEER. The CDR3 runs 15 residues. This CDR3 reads CASSQPSGGRNEQFF. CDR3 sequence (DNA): TGCGCCAGCAGCCAGCCCAGCGGGGGTAGGAATGAGCAGTTCTTC.

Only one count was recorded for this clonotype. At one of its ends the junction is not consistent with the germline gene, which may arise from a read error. The CDR3, as DNA: TGTGCCAGCAGGTTAGACAGGGGAGGTTGGCCCCAGCATTTT. It codes for CASRLDRGGWPQHF. The J gene is TRBJ1-5, the V gene TRBV7-2; 8 nucleotides line up with TRBD1. The V gene's germline CDR1 is SGHTA and CDR2 FQGNSA. This CDR3 has 14 amino acids.

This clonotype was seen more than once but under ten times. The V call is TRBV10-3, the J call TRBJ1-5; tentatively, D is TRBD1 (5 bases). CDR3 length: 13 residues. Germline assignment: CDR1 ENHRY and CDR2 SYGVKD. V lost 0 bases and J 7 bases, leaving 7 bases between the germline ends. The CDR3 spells CAISESRDQPQHF. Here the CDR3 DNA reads TGTGCCATCAGTGAGTCCAGGGACCAGCCCCAGCATTTT.

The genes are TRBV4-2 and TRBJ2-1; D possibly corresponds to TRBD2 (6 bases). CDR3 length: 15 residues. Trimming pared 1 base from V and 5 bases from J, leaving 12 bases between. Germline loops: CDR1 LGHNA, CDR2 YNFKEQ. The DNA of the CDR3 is TGTGCCAGCAGCCAAGGTTCCGGGAGCCACAATGAGCAGTTCTTC. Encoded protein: CASSQGSGSHNEQFF.

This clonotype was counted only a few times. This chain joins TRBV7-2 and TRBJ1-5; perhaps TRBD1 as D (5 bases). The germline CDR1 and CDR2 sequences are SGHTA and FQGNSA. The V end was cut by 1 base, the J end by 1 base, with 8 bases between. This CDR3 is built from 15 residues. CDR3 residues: CASSLVGVSNQPQHF. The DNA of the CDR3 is TGTGCCAGCAGCTTAGTAGGGGTAAGCAATCAGCCCCAGCATTTT.

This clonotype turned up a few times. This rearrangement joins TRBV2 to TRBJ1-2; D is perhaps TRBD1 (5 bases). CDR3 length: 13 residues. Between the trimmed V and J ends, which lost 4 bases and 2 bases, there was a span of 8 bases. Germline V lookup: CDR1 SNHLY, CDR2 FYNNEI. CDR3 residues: CASSAGVNYGYTF. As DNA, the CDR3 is TGTGCCAGCAGTGCGGGGGTCAACTATGGCTACACCTTC.

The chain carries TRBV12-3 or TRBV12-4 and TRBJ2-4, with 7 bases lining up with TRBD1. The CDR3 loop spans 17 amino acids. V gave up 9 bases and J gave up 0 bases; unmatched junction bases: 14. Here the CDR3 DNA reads TGTGCCAGAGGGGGCGCAGGACCTTTACTAGCCAAAAACATTCAGTACTTC. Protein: CARGGAGPLLAKNIQYF.

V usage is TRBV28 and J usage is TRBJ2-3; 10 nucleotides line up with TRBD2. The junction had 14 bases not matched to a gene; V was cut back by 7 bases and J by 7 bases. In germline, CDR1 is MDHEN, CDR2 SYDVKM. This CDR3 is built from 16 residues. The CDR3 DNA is TGTGCCAGCACCACTTTGAGCGGGGGGGCCTTAAATACGCAGTATTTT. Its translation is CASTTLSGGALNTQYF.

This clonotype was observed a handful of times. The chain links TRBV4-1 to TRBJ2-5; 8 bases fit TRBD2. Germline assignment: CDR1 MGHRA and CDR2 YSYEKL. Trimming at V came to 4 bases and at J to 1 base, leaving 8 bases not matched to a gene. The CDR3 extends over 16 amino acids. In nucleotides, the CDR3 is TGCGCCAGCAGCCGGAGAAGCGGGGGCCCCCAAGAGACCCAGTACTTC. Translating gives CASSRRSGGPQETQYF.

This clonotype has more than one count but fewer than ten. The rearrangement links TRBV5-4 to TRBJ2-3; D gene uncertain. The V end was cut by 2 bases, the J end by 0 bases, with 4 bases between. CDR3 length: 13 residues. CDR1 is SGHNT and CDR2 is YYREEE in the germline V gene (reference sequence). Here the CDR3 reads CASSFDSTDTQYF. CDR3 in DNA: TGTGCCAGCAGCTTCGATAGCACAGATACGCAGTATTTT.